This T cell receptor (beta chain) was identified during a study of identical twins. The table lists this clonotype with a count of one. Each CDR3 protein gets one entry after TCRdb re-called the 5' RACE reads with MiXCR. Found here are under 900,000 distinct CDR3 sequences, 18% of them singletons; the top ten hold 10% to 15%. V was clipped by 7 bases and J by 8 bases; unmatched bases: 3. CDR1 DFQATT and CDR2 SNEGSKA come from the germline V gene (reference sequence). CDR3 length: 12 amino acids. These records were also assigned to another study, of T cells expressing NK-cell markers.

J is TRBJ2-1 and V is TRBV20-1; 12 bases line up with TRBD2. This clonotype was sampled from a woman under 30 in good health. The sequencing sample was made of PBMCs. The chain's CDR3 is CSVRLAGDEQFF. The CDR3 DNA reads as TGCAGTGTCCGACTAGCGGGGGATGAGCAGTTCTTC.